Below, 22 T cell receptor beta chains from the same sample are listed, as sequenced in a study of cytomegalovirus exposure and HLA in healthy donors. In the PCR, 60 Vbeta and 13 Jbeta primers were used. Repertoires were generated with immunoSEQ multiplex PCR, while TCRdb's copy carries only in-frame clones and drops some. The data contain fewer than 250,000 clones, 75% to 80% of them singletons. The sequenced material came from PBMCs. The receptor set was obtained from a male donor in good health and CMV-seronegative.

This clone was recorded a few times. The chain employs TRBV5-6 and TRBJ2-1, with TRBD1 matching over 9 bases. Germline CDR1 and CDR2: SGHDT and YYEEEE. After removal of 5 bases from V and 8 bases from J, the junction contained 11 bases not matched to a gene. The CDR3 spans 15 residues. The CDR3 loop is CASRIRTGAMDEQFF. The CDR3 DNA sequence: TGTGCCAGCAGGATAAGGACAGGGGCTATGGATGAGCAGTTCTTC.

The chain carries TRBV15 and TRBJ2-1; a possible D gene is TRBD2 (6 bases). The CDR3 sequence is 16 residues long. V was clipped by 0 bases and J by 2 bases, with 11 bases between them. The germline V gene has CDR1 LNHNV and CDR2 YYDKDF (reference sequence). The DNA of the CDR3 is TGTGCCACCAGCAGAGAGGGTGCGGGAACCTACAATGAGCAGTTCTTC. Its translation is CATSREGAGTYNEQFF. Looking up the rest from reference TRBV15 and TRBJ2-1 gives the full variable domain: DAMVIQNPRYQVTQFGKPVTLSCSQTLNHNVMYWYQQKSSQAPKLLFHYYDKDFNNEADTPDNFQSRRPNTSFCFLDIRSPGLGDTAMYLCATSREGAGTYNEQFFGPGTRLTVL.

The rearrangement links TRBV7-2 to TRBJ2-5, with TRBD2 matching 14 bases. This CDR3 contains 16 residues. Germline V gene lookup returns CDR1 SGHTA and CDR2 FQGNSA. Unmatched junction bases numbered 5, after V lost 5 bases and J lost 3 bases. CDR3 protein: CASSPRLAGGEETQYF. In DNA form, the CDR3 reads TGTGCCAGCAGCCCGAGACTAGCGGGGGGGGAAGAGACCCAGTACTTC.

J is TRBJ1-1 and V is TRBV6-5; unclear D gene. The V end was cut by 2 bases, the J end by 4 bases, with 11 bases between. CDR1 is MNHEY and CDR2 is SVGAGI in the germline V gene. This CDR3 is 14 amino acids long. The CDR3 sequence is CASSYQAGVTEAFF. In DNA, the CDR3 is TGTGCCAGCAGTTACCAGGCGGGCGTCACTGAAGCTTTCTTT.

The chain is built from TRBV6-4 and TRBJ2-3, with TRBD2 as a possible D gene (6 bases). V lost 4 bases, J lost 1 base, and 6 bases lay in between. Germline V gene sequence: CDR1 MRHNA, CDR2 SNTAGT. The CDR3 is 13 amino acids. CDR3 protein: CASSAGGTDTQYF. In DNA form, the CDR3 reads TGTGCCAGCAGTGCGGGGGGCACAGATACGCAGTATTTT.

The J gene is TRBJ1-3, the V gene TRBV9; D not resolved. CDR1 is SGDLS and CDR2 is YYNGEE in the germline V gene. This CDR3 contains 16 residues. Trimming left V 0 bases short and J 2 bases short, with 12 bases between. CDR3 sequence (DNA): TGTGCCAGCAGCGTAGCTACGGGGAACCCTGGAAACACCATATATTTT. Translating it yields CASSVATGNPGNTIYF.

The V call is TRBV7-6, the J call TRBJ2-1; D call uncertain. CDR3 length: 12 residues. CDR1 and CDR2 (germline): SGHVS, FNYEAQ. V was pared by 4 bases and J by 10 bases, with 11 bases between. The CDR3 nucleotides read TGTGCCAGCAGCTCCCTTAGTTGGGAGCAGTTCTTC. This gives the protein CASSSLSWEQFF.

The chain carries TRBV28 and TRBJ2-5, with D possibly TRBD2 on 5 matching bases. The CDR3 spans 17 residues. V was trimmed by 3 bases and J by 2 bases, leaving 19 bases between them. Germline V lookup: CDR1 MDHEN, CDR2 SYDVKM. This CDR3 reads CASSFQRTPNLQETQYF. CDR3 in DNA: TGTGCCAGCAGTTTCCAGCGGACCCCGAACTTACAAGAGACCCAGTACTTC.

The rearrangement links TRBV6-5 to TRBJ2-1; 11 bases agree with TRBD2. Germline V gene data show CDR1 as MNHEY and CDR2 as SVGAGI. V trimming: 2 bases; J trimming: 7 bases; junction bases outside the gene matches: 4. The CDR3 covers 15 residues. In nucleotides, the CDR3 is TGTGCCAGCAGTTACGGCCTAGCGGGAGGTAATGAGCAGTTCTTC. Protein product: CASSYGLAGGNEQFF.

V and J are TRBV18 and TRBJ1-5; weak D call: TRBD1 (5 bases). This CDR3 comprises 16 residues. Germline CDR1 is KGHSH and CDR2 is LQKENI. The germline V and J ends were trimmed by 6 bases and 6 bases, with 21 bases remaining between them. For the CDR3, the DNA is TGTGCCAGCTCGTCCGGAGTCGGCTTGGGGGGTCAGCCCCAGCATTTT. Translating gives CASSSGVGLGGQPQHF.

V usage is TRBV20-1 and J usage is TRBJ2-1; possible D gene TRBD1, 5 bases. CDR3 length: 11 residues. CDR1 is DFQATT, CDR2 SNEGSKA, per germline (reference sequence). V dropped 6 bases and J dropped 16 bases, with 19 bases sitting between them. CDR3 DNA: TGCAGTGCCCCGCTGGGGCAGGGTTCTTTCTTC. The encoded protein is CSAPLGQGSFF.

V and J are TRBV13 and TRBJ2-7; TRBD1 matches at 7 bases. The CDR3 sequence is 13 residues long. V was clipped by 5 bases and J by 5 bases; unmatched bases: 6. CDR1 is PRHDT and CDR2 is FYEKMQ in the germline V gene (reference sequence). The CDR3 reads CASSVDRAHEQYF. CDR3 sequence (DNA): TGTGCCAGCAGCGTCGACAGGGCTCACGAGCAGTACTTC.

The CDR3 bases are TGTGCCAGCAGCGTAGAAGGGACTAGCGGTGACCCGTCGGATGAGCAGTTCTTC. Residues: CASSVEGTSGDPSDEQFF. This chain connects TRBV9 to TRBJ2-1, with TRBD2 identical over 11 bases. The CDR3 is 18 residues long. The junction had 13 bases not matched to a gene; V was cut back by 0 bases and J by 8 bases. Germline V gene data show CDR1 as SGDLS and CDR2 as YYNGEE.

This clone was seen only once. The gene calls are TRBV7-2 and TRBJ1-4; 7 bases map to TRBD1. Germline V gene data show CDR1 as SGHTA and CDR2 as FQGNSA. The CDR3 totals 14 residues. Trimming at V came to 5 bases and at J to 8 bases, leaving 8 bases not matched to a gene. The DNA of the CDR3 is TGTGCCAGCAGCCTATACAGGGGCGACGAAAAACTGTTTTTT. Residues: CASSLYRGDEKLFF.

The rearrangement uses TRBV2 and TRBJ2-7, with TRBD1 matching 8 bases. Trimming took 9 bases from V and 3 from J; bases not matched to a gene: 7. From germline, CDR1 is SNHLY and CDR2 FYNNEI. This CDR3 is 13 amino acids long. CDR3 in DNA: TGTGCCAGTGCCGACAGGGGAAGCTACGAGCAGTACTTC. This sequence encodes CASADRGSYEQYF.

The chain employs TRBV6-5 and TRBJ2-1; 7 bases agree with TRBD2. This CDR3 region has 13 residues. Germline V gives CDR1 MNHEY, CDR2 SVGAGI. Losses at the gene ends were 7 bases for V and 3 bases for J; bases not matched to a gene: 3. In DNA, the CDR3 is TGTGCCAGCAAAAGGACTAGCTACAATGAGCAGTTCTTC. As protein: CASKRTSYNEQFF.

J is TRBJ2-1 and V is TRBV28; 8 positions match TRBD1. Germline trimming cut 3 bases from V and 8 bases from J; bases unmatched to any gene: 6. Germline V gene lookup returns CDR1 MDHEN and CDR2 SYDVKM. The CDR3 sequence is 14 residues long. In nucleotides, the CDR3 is TGTGCCAGCAGTTTGGCAGGGGGCGGGGATGAGCAGTTCTTC. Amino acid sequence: CASSLAGGGDEQFF. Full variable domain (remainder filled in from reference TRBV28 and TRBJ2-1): DVKVTQSSRYLVKRTGEKVFLECVQDMDHENMFWYRQDPGLGLRLIYFSYDVKMKEKGDIPEGYSVSREKKERFSLILESASTNQTSMYLCASSLAGGGDEQFFGPGTRLTVL.

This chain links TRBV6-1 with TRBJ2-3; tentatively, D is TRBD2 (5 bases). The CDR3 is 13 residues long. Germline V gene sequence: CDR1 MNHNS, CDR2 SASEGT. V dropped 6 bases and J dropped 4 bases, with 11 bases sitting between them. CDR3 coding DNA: TGTGCCAGCAGCATGGGGAGTTCAGATACGCAGTATTTT. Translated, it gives CASSMGSSDTQYF.

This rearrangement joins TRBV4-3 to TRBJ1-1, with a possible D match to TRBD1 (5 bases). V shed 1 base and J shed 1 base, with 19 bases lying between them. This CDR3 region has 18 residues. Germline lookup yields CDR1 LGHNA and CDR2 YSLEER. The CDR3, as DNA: TGCGCCAGCAGCCAAGGAAGGGTGGAGGGGATAGGGAACACTGAAGCTTTCTTT. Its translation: CASSQGRVEGIGNTEAFF.

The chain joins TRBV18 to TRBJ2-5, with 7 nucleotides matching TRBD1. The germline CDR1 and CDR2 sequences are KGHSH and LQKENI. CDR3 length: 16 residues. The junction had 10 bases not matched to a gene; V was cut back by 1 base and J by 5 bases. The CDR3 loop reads CASSPQVGRGYETQYF. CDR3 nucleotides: TGTGCCAGCTCACCACAAGTCGGCAGGGGGTATGAGACCCAGTACTTC.

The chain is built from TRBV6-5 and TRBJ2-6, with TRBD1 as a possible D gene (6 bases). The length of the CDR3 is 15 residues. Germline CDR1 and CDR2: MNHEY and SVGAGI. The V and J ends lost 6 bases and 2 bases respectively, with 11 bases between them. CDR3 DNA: TGTGCCAGCAGGGATCCAGGGGCTGGGGCCAACGTCCTGACTTTC. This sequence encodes CASRDPGAGANVLTF.

This CDR3 reads CASSLGTGGWSSYEQYF. The CDR3 bases are TGCGCCAGCAGCTTGGGGACAGGGGGATGGTCTTCCTACGAGCAGTACTTC. The gene calls are TRBV5-1 and TRBJ2-5; 10 bases map to TRBD1. Matching the DNA end better, TRBJ2-7 makes the J call doubtful. The CDR3 sequence is 17 residues long. Germline V gene lookup returns CDR1 SGHRS and CDR2 YFSETQ.